Below are 23 T cell receptor beta chains sequenced from a single sample in a study of blood T cell repertoires in COVID-19 (dated by TCRdb to about 2020). To prepare the library, the immunoSEQ multiplex PCR assay was applied. TCRdb provides this immuneACCESS table in a form limited to in-frame rearrangements. Some clones are lacking; in checked studies, under half of them reflect an unresolved V gene, and why the rest are absent is not known. The sample profile shows more than 65,000 clones; roughly three quarters of them were found once. Of the sample, 16% is held by the ten largest clones. The specimen was peripheral blood. Receptor source: a man aged 55 to 70 with acute or convalescent COVID-19.

The rearrangement joins TRBV21-1 to TRBJ2-7; TRBD2 is taken as the D call from the table, unchecked against the DNA. TRBV21-1 represents a pseudogene. This CDR3 is 13 amino acids long. In DNA form, the CDR3 reads TGTGCCAGCAGTAGGAGAATCCCCTACGAGCAGTACTTC. As protein: CASSRRIPYEQYF.

The chain recombines TRBV6-2 or TRBV6-3 with TRBJ1-5, with a possible D match to TRBD1 (6 bases). V lost 2 bases, J lost 2 bases, and 10 bases lay in between. Germline CDR1 is MNHEY and CDR2 is SVGEGT. CDR3 length: 15 amino acids. The CDR3 DNA reads TGTGCCAGCAGTTACGCGAACAGGGGCAATCAGCCCCAGCATTTT. Protein product: CASSYANRGNQPQHF.

The chain carries TRBV10-1 and TRBJ1-2; no reliable D call. Germline V gene data show CDR1 as WNHNN and CDR2 as SYGVQD (reference sequence). The CDR3 has 14 residues. V dropped 5 bases and J dropped 0 bases, with 10 bases sitting between them. CDR3 residues: CASSPMTSNYGYTF. In DNA form, the CDR3 reads TGCGCCAGCAGTCCCATGACTTCTAACTATGGCTACACCTTC.

The chain links TRBV7-2 to TRBJ1-2; D unclear. V lost 1 base to trimming and J lost 4 bases, with 10 bases between them. Germline V lookup: CDR1 SGHTA, CDR2 FQGNSA. This CDR3 spans 14 amino acids. DNA for the CDR3: TGTGCCAGCAGCTTAGGACGTCCGGGCTATGGCTACACCTTC. Encoded protein: CASSLGRPGYGYTF.

This chain joins TRBV19 and TRBJ1-2; unclear D gene. CDR3 length: 15 amino acids. V lost 7 bases and J 0 bases, leaving 15 bases between the germline ends. Germline V gene sequence: CDR1 LNHDA, CDR2 SQIVND (reference sequence). CDR3: CASTDSAGANYGYTF. The CDR3 DNA is TGTGCCAGTACCGATTCTGCGGGAGCTAACTATGGCTACACCTTC.

The chain joins TRBV6-1 to TRBJ2-3; the match to TRBD1 covers 7 bases. Germline CDR1 reads MNHNS; CDR2 reads SASEGT. V lost 2 bases, J lost 4 bases, and 6 bases stayed unmatched. The CDR3 extends over 15 amino acids. The CDR3: CASSEPTGQPDTQYF. The CDR3 DNA sequence: TGTGCCAGCAGTGAACCCACGGGACAGCCAGATACGCAGTATTTT.

The rearrangement uses TRBV7-3 and TRBJ2-2, with a weak D call TRBD2 (6 bases). Germline V gene lookup returns CDR1 SGHTA and CDR2 FQGTGA. This CDR3 has 13 amino acids. V dropped 5 bases and J dropped 3 bases, with 7 bases sitting between them. CDR3 DNA: TGTGCCAGCAGCATAGCGGACACCGGGGAGCTGTTTTTT. It translates to CASSIADTGELFF.

V gene TRBV7-2 combines with J gene TRBJ2-1; TRBD1 might be the D (5 bases). This CDR3 region has 16 residues. V gave up 4 bases and J gave up 0 bases, with 13 bases separating them. Germline assignment: CDR1 SGHTA and CDR2 FQGNSA. As DNA, the CDR3 is TGTGCCAGCAGCTCCTCTCAGGGCCACTCCTACAATGAGCAGTTCTTC. Encoded protein: CASSSSQGHSYNEQFF.

This rearrangement joins TRBV27 to TRBJ2-6; D perhaps matches TRBD1 (6 bases). Trimming left V 4 bases short and J 1 base short, with 8 bases between. Germline V gene data show CDR1 as MNHEY and CDR2 as SMNVEV (reference sequence). The CDR3 is made up of 15 amino acids. The CDR3 here is CASSSTGSGANVLTF. In DNA, the CDR3 is TGTGCCAGCAGTTCCACAGGGTCTGGGGCCAACGTCCTGACTTTC.

The CDR3 here is CASTGTANTEAFF. As DNA, the CDR3 is TGTGCCAGCACCGGGACAGCCAACACTGAAGCTTTCTTT. The chain carries TRBV28 and TRBJ1-1; 7 bases map to TRBD1. This CDR3 has 13 amino acids. CDR1 is MDHEN and CDR2 is SYDVKM in the germline V gene. The V and J ends lost 7 bases and 2 bases, in that order; junction bases with no gene match: 4.

The chain joins TRBV5-1 to TRBJ1-1; weak D call: TRBD1 (5 bases). Trimming took 0 bases from V and 3 from J, leaving 18 bases between them. Looked up from germline, CDR1 is SGHRS and CDR2 is YFSETQ. The CDR3 sequence is 17 residues long. The CDR3 DNA is TGCGCCAGCAGCTTGGGGTCCCTAGGGGAGGAGGACACTGAAGCTTTCTTT. Its protein is CASSLGSLGEEDTEAFF.

This clone was observed at least ten times. The chain combines TRBV5-6 with TRBJ1-6; 7 bases match TRBD1. Germline loops: CDR1 SGHDT, CDR2 YYEEEE. The CDR3 is 15 amino acids. With V trimmed by 4 bases and J by 9 bases, 10 bases remained unmatched. The CDR3 protein is CASSTSTGLRSPLHF. The DNA of the CDR3 is TGTGCCAGCAGCACTTCGACAGGGTTGCGTTCACCCCTCCACTTT.

This chain joins TRBV19 and TRBJ1-5, with 7 bases matching TRBD1. Germline assignment: CDR1 LNHDA and CDR2 SQIVND (reference sequence). The ends lost 5 bases at V and 3 bases at J; junction bases unmatched: 10. This CDR3 comprises 16 residues. This chain's CDR3 is CASSPPTGYLNQPQHF. The CDR3 coding sequence is TGTGCCAGTAGTCCCCCGACAGGGTATCTCAATCAGCCCCAGCATTTT.

V and J are TRBV3-1 (or the pseudogene TRBV3-2) and TRBJ1-1; D unresolved. The germline gives CDR1 LGHDT, CDR2 YNNKEL (reference sequence). V was clipped by 1 base and J by 3 bases, with 9 bases between them. CDR3 length equals 14 residues. In DNA, the CDR3 is TGTGCCAGCAGCCAAGTTTACGGGTACACTGAAGCTTTCTTT. Translated, it gives CASSQVYGYTEAFF.

The chain's CDR3 is CASSERQGNEQYF. CDR3 nucleotide sequence: TGTGCCAGCAGTGAACGACAGGGGAACGAGCAGTACTTC. The V and J genes are TRBV6-1 and TRBJ2-7; 8 bases map to TRBD1. Trimming removed 2 bases from V and 5 bases from J; junction bases left unmatched: 2. This CDR3 contains 13 residues. Germline CDR1 and CDR2: MNHNS and SASEGT.

For this clone: Other DNA sequences within the sample encode an identical CDR3. The chain uses TRBV5-6 and TRBJ2-7, with D maybe TRBD1 (5 bases). This CDR3 is built from 14 residues. The germline V gene encodes CDR1 SGHDT and CDR2 YYEEEE. V gave up 0 bases and J gave up 2 bases, with 9 bases separating them. CDR3 in DNA: TGTGCCAGCAGCTTGGGGCAGGGCGCCTACGAGCAGTACTTC. Amino acid sequence: CASSLGQGAYEQYF.

V gene TRBV18 combines with J gene TRBJ1-5, with 8 bases that match TRBD1. CDR3 size: 15 residues. The trim removed 0 bases at V and 4 bases at J, leaving 2 bases unmatched. Germline CDR1 is KGHSH and CDR2 is LQKENI. CDR3 in amino acids: CASSPPQGANQPQHF. The CDR3 DNA follows: TGTGCCAGCTCACCACCCCAGGGGGCAAATCAGCCCCAGCATTTT.

The table lists this clone with a few counts. CDR3 region: CASSYFSRGNTGELFF. The DNA for the CDR3 is TGTGCCAGCAGTTACTTCTCCAGGGGAAACACCGGGGAGCTGTTTTTT. This chain uses TRBV6-5 with TRBJ2-2; D is possibly TRBD1 (6 bases). The V end lost 1 base, the J end lost 2 bases, and 11 bases lay between the germline ends. The CDR3 is 16 amino acids. Germline loops: CDR1 MNHEY, CDR2 SVGAGI.

The chain combines TRBV6-5 with TRBJ1-5; no clear D. The V gene's germline CDR1 is MNHEY and CDR2 SVGAGI. The CDR3 is 15 residues long. V shed 0 bases and J shed 7 bases, with 13 bases lying between them. The CDR3 nucleotides read TGTGCCAGCAGTTACTCGGAGGAGATAATCCAGCCCCAGCATTTT. It translates to CASSYSEEIIQPQHF.

The V gene is TRBV5-5, the J gene TRBJ1-2, with TRBD1 identical over 7 bases. CDR3 length equals 14 residues. Germline assignment: CDR1 SGHKS and CDR2 YYEKEE (reference sequence). The V segment lost 3 bases and the J segment 8 bases; nucleotides outside the gene matches: 10. Written as DNA, the CDR3 is TGTGCCAGCAGCTCTCAACCTACAGGGGAAGGCTACACCTTC. Translating gives CASSSQPTGEGYTF.

The chain employs TRBV29-1 and TRBJ2-1, with a tentative D call TRBD1 (6 bases). Germline V lookup: CDR1 SQVTM, CDR2 ANQGSEA. Trimming removed 0 bases from V and 3 bases from J, with 15 bases in between. CDR3 length equals 16 residues. CDR3 DNA: TGCAGCGTTGAAGATAGTCGGCAGGGGCGCTACAATGAGCAGTTCTTC. Protein sequence: CSVEDSRQGRYNEQFF.

The CDR3 region is CASSLESRGYTF. DNA for the CDR3: TGTGCCAGCAGCTTGGAAAGCAGGGGCTACACCTTC. The chain has TRBV7-9 and TRBJ1-2, with D unclear. Trimming removed 3 bases at V and 8 bases at J, with 10 bases between. In germline, CDR1 is SEHNR, CDR2 FQNEAQ (reference sequence). CDR3 size: 12 residues.

V usage is TRBV3-1 (or the pseudogene TRBV3-2) and J usage is TRBJ1-1; 7 bases align to TRBD1. Germline values: CDR1 LGHDT, CDR2 YNNKEL (reference sequence). J lost 2 bases, V lost 2 bases, and 2 bases had no gene match. The CDR3 is made up of 14 amino acids. This CDR3 is CASSQNRGNTEAFF. DNA for the CDR3: TGTGCCAGCAGCCAAAACAGGGGTAACACTGAAGCTTTCTTT.